A single sample is the source of the 4 T cell receptor beta chains below, sequenced in a study of cytomegalovirus exposure and HLA in healthy donors. The PCR employed 60 Vbeta primers together with 13 Jbeta primers. The data were produced by immunoSEQ multiplex PCR, yet TCRdb's version contains in-frame clones alone and is incomplete. This sample has over 100,000 clones, with roughly 9% found just once. The specimen sequenced was PBMCs. The receptors derive from a woman aged 35 to 49 in good health and CMV-seropositive.

The chain combines TRBV5-8 with TRBJ2-3; 8 bases line up with TRBD2. This CDR3 region has 15 residues. Germline lookup yields CDR1 SGHTS and CDR2 YDEGEE. V lost 0 bases, J lost 5 bases, and 5 bases stayed unmatched. CDR3 nucleotide sequence: TGTGCCAGCAGCTTGGTCTCGAGCGGGGGAGATACGCAGTATTTT. It is translated as CASSLVSSGGDTQYF. Looking up the rest from reference TRBV5-8 and TRBJ2-3 gives the full variable domain: EAGVTQSPTHLIKTRGQQATLRCSPISGHTSVYWYQQALGLGLQFLLWYDEGEERNRGNFPPRFSGRQFPNYSSELNVNALELEDSALYLCASSLVSSGGDTQYFGPGTRLTVL.

This clone was counted only a few times. The V gene is TRBV2, the J gene TRBJ2-7, with 11 positions matching TRBD1. The germline gives CDR1 SNHLY, CDR2 FYNNEI. This CDR3 is 13 amino acids long. Trimming removed 7 bases from V and 6 bases from J; junction bases left unmatched: 5. In DNA form, the CDR3 reads TGTGCCAGCAAGGGCGGGACAGGGGGCGAGCAGTACTTC. It yields the protein CASKGGTGGEQYF.

The V call is TRBV4-1, the J call TRBJ1-4; perhaps TRBD1 as D (5 bases). In germline, CDR1 is MGHRA, CDR2 YSYEKL. V was trimmed by 3 bases and J by 7 bases, leaving 18 bases between them. The CDR3 sequence is 16 residues long. The CDR3 sequence: CASSHLRGQGGEKLFF. CDR3 DNA sequence: TGCGCCAGCAGCCATCTCCGGGGTCAGGGAGGTGAAAAACTGTTTTTT.

This clone was counted a few times. The chain has TRBV11-3 and TRBJ2-7, with D maybe TRBD2 (6 bases). Trimming took 1 base from V and 6 from J, leaving 13 bases between them. The CDR3 runs to 14 residues. Germline V gene lookup returns CDR1 SGHNT and CDR2 YENEEA. The chain's CDR3 is CASSLAGRGTEQYF. In DNA form, the CDR3 reads TGTGCCAGCAGCTTAGCAGGTCGGGGGACCGAGCAGTACTTC.